This T cell receptor beta chain is drawn from a study of blood T cells in healthy people across ages. Broader study findings: A conclusive naive versus antigen-experienced comparison was prevented by the unsorted PBMCs. One million T cells yielded diversity estimates that were considered underestimates.

Caucasian, healthy and from Russia, the donors were aged between about 6 and 90. Using a J-beta primer mix together with a sample-barcoded 5' primer, a second PCR was run for roughly 6 to 11 cycles. TCRdb fed the 5' RACE reads into MiXCR, producing one record per CDR3 protein. The sample has more than 750,000 distinct CDR3 sequences; almost 30% are singletons. As for this clonotype: The target antigen is unknown.

These records were also assigned to another study, of T cells of mothers and their children.

This sequence originates from a woman in her forties in good health. Sequencing was done on a sample of blood.

The CDR3 DNA follows: TGTGCCAGCTCACCGGCAGCGAACTACCAAGAGACCCAGTACTTC. Translated: CASSPAANYQETQYF. The V and J genes are TRBV18 and TRBJ2-5; D gene uncertain. V was shortened by 3 bases and J by 0 bases, with 11 bases between the two germline ends. Germline-derived CDR1 and CDR2 are KGHSH and LQKENI. The CDR3 loop spans 15 amino acids.